A selection of T cell receptor beta chains follows, all from one sample in a study of blood T cell repertoires in COVID-19. Profiled with immunoSEQ multiplex PCR; TCRdb holds only in-frame clones, not every one. The profile shows about 280,000 clones, 75% to 85% of them singletons. The sequencing input was peripheral blood. The receptors were gathered from a man aged 50 or older with active or convalescent COVID-19. CDR3s include the opening cysteine and the closing phenylalanine or tryptophan. A D gene is named only where the DNA matches it firmly. Clone size appears in some rows only: once, few, many, or a class for an expanded clone.

size	V	J	D	DNA	CDR3
.	TRBV6-5	TRBJ2-7	TRBD2	TGTGCCAGCAGTTACTCGGGACTAGCGGGAGAGCAGTACTTC	CASSYSGLAGEQYF
.	TRBV3-1/TRBV3-2	TRBJ1-2	.	TGTGCCAGCAGCCAGGGTGGCGGGGGCTACACCTTC	CASSQGGGGYTF
.	TRBV4-1	TRBJ2-1	.	TGCGCCAGCAGTTGGTACCCTAGCTCCTACAATGAGCAGTTCTTC	CASSWYPSSYNEQFF
once	TRBV11-1	TRBJ2-2	.	TGTGCCAGCAGCCCTGACTTGTCGGACACCGGGGAGCTGTTTTTT	CASSPDLSDTGELFF
.	TRBV18	TRBJ2-1	TRBD2	TGTGCCAGCTCACCGCTCGGGACTAGCGGGACGTACAATGAGCAGTTCTTC	CASSPLGTSGTYNEQFF
.	TRBV4-1	TRBJ2-3	.	TGCGCCAGCAGCCAAGTTGAGGGCAGGAGCACAGATACGCAGTATTTT	CASSQVEGRSTDTQYF
few	TRBV30	TRBJ1-3	.	TGTGCCTGGATGAGTGGAAACACCATATATTTT	CAWMSGNTIYF
.	TRBV15	TRBJ2-7	TRBD2	TGTGCCACCAGCAGAGATCCCCTCCGTAATCCCGGGACTAGTTCATACGAGCAGTACTTC	CATSRDPLRNPGTSSYEQYF
.	TRBV7-9	TRBJ2-5	TRBD2	TGTGCCAGCAGCTCGGGGACTAGCGGGAGGGGCGAGACCCAGTACTTC	CASSSGTSGRGETQYF
.	TRBV28	TRBJ2-7	TRBD1	TGTGCCAGCAGTCCCGGGACAGGGGAATCCTACGAGCAGTACTTC	CASSPGTGESYEQYF
.	TRBV3-1/TRBV3-2	TRBJ2-5	TRBD2	TGTGCCAGCAGCCGGGCGGGAGGGCTGCAGACCCAGTACTTC	CASSRAGGLQTQYF
.	TRBV2	TRBJ2-1	TRBD2	TGTGCCAGCAGTGACTGGCTAGCGGGAGTGAGTAATGAGAAGTTCTTC	CASSDWLAGVSNEKFF
.	TRBV5-4	TRBJ2-7	TRBD2	TGTGCCAGCAGCTTGGCCCTCGGTAATGGACGGACTAGCGGAGTGGGCCACTTC	CASSLALGNGRTSGVGHF
many	TRBV7-2	TRBJ1-2	.	TGTGCCAGCAGCTTACCGGGGACTTCGCTCTATGGCTACACCTTC	CASSLPGTSLYGYTF
.	TRBV9	TRBJ2-1	TRBD1	TGTGCCAGCAGCCCCCGACAGGGTGACAATGAGCAGTTCTTC	CASSPRQGDNEQFF
.	TRBV19	TRBJ2-1	TRBD2	TGTGCCAGTAGCAGGACTAGCGGGAACGCGGATGAGCAGTTCTTC	CASSRTSGNADEQFF